Given below is one T cell receptor (beta chain) in context. The data stem from a study of blood T cell repertoires in COVID-19. Study overall: Both acute and convalescent COVID-19 samples were obtained from the United States, Italy and Spain. PBMCs, B-cell-depleted T cells, or T cells were the source of the cDNA or gDNA that made up the material.

Germline lookup yields CDR1 MNHEY and CDR2 SVGEGT. Trimming took 0 bases from V and 0 from J, leaving 8 bases between them. The length of the CDR3 is 16 residues. TCRdb's copy holds only in-frame clones and misses some; the assay was immunoSEQ multiplex PCR. Of over 200,000 clones in the sample, roughly 86% were seen once. The sample comprised PBMCs or T cells enriched from blood (not recorded which). The chain carries TRBV6-2 or TRBV6-3 and TRBJ2-2; maybe TRBD1 (6 bases). The receptor comes from a woman in her 30s with acute COVID-19. The CDR3 nucleotides read TGTGCCAGCAGTTACTCAAGACAGGCGAACACCGGGGAGCTGTTTTTT. It specifies CASSYSRQANTGELFF.